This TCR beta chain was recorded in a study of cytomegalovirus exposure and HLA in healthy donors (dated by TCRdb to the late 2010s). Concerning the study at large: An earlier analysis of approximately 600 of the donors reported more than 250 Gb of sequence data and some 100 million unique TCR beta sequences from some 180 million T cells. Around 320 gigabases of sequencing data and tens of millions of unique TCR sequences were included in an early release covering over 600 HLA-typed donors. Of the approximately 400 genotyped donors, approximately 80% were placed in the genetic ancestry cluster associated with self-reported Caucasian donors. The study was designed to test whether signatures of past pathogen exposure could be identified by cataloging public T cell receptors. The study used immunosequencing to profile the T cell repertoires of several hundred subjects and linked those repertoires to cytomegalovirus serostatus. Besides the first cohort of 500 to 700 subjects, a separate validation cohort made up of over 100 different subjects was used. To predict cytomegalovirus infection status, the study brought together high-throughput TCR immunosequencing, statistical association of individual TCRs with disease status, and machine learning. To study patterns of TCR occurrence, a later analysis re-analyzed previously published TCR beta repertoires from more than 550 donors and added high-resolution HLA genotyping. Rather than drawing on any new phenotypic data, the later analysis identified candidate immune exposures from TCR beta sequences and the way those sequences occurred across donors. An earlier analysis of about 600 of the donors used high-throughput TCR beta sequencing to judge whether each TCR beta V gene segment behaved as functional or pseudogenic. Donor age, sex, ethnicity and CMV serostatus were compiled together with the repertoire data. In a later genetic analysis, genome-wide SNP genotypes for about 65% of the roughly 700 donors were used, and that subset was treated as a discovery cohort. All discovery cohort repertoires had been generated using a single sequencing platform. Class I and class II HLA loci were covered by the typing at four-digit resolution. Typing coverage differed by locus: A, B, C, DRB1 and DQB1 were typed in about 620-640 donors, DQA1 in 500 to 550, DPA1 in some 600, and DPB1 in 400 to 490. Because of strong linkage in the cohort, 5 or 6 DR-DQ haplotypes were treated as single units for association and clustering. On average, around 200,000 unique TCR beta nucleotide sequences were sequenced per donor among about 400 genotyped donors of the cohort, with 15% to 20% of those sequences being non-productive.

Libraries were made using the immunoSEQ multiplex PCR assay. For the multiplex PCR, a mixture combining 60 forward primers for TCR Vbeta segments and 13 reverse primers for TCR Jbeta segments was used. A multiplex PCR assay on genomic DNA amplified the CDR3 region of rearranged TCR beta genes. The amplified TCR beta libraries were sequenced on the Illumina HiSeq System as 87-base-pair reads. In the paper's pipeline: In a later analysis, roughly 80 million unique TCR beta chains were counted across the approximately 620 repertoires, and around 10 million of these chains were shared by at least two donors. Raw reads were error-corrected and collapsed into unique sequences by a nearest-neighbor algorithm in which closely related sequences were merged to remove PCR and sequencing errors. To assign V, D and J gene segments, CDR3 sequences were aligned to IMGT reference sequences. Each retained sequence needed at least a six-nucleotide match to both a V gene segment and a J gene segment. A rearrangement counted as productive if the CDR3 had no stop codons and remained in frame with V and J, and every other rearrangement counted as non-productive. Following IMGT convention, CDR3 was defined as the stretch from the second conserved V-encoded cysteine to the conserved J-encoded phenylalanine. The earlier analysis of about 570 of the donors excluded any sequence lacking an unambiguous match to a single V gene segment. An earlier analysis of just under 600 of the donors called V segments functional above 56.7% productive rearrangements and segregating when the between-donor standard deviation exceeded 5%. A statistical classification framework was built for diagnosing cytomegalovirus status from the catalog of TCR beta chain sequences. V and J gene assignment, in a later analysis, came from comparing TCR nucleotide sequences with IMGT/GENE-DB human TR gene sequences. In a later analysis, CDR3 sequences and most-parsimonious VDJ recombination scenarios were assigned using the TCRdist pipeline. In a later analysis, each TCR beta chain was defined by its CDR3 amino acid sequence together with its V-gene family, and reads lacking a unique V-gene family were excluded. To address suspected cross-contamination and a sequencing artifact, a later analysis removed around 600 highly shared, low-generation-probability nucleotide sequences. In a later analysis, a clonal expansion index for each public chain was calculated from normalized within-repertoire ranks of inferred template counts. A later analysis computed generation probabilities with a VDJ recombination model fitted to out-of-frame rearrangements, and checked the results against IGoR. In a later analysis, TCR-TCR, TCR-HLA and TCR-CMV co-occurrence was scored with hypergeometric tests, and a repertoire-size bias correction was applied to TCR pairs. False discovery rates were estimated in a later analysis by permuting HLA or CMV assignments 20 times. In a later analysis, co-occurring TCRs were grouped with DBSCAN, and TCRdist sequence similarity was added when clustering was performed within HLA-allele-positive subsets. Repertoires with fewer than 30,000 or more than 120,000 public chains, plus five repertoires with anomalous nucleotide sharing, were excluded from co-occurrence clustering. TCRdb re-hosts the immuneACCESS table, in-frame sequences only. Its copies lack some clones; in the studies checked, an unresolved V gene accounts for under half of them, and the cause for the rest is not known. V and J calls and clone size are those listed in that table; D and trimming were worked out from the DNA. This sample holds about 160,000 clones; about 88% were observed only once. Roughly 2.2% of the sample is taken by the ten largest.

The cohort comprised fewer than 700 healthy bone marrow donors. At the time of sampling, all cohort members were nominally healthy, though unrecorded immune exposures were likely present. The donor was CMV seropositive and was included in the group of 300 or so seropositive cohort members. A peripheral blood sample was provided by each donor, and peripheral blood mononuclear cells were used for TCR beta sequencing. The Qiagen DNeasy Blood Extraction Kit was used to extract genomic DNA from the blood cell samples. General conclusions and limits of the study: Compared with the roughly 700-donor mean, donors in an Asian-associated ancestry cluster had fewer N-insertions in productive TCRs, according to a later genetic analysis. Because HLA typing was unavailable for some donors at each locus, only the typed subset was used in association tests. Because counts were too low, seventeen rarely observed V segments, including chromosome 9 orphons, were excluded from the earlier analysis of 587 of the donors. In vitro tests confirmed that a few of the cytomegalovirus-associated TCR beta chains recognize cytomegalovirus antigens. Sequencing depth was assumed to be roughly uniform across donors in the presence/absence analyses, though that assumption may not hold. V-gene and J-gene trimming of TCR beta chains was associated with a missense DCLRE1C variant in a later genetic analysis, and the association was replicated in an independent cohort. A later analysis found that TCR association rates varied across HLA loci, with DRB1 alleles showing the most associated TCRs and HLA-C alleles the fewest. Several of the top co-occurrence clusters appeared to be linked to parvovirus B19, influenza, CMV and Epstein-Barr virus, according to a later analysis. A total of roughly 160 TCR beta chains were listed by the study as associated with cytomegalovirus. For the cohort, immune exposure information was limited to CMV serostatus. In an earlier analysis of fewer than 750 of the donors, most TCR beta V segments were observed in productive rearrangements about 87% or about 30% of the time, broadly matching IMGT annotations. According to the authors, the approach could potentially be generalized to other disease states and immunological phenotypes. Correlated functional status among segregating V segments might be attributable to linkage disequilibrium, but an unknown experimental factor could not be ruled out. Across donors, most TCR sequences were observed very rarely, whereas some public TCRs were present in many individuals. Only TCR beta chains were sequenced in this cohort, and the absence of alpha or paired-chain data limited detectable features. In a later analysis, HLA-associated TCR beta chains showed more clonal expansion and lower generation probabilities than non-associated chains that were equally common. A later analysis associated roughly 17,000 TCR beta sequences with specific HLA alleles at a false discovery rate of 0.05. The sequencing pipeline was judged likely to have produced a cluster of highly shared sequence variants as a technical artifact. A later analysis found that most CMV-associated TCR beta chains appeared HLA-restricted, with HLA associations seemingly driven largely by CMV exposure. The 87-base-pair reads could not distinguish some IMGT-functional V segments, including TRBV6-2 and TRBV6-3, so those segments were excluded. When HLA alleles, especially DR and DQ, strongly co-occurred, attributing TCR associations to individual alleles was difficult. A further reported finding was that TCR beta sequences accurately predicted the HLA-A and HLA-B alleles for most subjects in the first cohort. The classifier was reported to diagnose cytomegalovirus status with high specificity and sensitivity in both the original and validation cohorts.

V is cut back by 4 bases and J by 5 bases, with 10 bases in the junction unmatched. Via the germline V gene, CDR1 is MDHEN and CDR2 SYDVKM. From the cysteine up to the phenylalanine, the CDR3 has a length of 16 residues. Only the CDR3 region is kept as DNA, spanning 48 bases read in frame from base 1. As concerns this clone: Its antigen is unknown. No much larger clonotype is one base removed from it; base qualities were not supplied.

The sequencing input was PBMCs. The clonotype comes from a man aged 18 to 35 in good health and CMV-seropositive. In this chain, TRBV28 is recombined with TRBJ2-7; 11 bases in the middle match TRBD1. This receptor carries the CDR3 CASSSTRTGGIHEQYF. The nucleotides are TGTGCCAGCAGTTCCACCCGGACAGGGGGCATCCACGAGCAGTACTTC.